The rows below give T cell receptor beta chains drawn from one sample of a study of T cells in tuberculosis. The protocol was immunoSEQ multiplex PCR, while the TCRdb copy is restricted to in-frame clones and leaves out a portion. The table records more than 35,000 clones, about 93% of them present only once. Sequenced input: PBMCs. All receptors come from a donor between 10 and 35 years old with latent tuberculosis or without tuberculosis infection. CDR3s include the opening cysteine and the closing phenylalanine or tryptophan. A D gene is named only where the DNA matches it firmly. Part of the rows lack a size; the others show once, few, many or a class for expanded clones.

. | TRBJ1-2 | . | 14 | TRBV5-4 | TGTGCCAGCAGCTTACCCAAGGACAGCCGCGGCTACACCTTC | CASSLPKDSRGYTF
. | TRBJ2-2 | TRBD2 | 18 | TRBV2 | TGTGCCAGCACGGGGGGATTCCTGGAGGTTAAGGACACCGGGGAGCTGTTTTTT | CASTGGFLEVKDTGELFF
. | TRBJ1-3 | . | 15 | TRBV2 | TGTGCCAGCAACCCAGCCCCGGGAGGTGGAAACACCATATATTTT | CASNPAPGGGNTIYF
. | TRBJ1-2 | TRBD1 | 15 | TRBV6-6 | TGTGCCAGCAGTTACTCGACAGGGGTCGGCTATGGCTACACCTTC | CASSYSTGVGYGYTF
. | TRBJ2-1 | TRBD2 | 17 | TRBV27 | TGTGCCAGCAGTTTCTTCCTAGCGGGGGGGTTATACAATGAGCAGTTCTTC | CASSFFLAGGLYNEQFF
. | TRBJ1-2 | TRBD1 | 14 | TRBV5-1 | TGCGCCAGCAGCTTGAAGGGACAGGGGAATGGCTACACCTTC | CASSLKGQGNGYTF
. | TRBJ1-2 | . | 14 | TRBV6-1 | TGTGCCAGCAGTGTCCAGGGGATGGGCTATGGCTACACCTTC | CASSVQGMGYGYTF
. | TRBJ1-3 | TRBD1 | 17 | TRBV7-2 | TGTGCCAGCAGCCTCACGGGACAGGGGGCGGGAGGAAACACCATATATTTT | CASSLTGQGAGGNTIYF
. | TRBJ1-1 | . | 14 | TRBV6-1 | TGTGCCAGCAGTGAAATAGGGAGGAAGGGAGAAGCTTTCTTT | CASSEIGRKGEAFF
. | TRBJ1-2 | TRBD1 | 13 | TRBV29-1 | TGCAGCGTTACCTCGACAGGGGAAAATGGCTACACCTTC | CSVTSTGENGYTF
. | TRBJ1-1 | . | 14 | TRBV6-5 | TGTGCCAGCAGTTACTCCCAGTTGAACACTGAAGCTTTCTTT | CASSYSQLNTEAFF
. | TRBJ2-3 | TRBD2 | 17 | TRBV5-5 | TGTGCCAGCAGCTCCGAGGGCCTAGCGGTGCGCACAGATACGCAGTATTTT | CASSSEGLAVRTDTQYF
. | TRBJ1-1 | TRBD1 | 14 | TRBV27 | TGTGCCAGCAGTCCCCCAGGGGGTAAAAGAGGAGCTTTCTTT | CASSPPGGKRGAFF
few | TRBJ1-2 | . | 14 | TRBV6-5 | TGTGCCAGCAGTTACTCGGCCAGGGTCTATGGCTACACCTTC | CASSYSARVYGYTF
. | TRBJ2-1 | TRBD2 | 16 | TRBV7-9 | TGTGCCAGCAGCAGTGATGGGCGGGGGGTAAACAATGAGCAGTTCTTC | CASSSDGRGVNNEQFF
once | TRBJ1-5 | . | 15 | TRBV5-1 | TGCGCCAGCAGCTTGGCCGGGACAAGCAATCAGCCCCAGCATTTT | CASSLAGTSNQPQHF
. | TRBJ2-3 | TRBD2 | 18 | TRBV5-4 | TGTGCCAGCAGCTTTTATTCACTAGCGGGGGGGGGCACAGATACGCAGTATTTT | CASSFYSLAGGGTDTQYF
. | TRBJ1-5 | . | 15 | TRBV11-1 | TGTGCCAGCAGCTCCCAGACAGAGGAGGGTCAGCCCCAGCATTTT | CASSSQTEEGQPQHF
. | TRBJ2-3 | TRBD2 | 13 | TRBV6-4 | TGTGCCAGCAGCGGGGGGGACACAGATACGCAGTATTTT | CASSGGDTDTQYF
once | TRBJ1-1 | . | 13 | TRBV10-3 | TGTGCCATCATAAGCACTCTAACAGGTGAAGCTTTCTTT | CAIISTLTGEAFF
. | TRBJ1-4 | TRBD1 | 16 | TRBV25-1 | TGTGCCAGTTCGGACAGGGCCCGGGACACTAATGAAAAACTGTTTTTT | CASSDRARDTNEKLFF
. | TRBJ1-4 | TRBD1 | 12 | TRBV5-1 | TGCGCCAGCGGGACAGATAATGAAAAACTGTTTTTT | CASGTDNEKLFF
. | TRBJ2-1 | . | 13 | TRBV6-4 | TGTGCCAGCAGTGACGAGGGAAGGCTTGAGCAGTTCTTC | CASSDEGRLEQFF
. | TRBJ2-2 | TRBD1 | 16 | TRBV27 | TGTGCCAGCAGTTTGTTAGGGGGCTTTATCCCCGGGGAGCTGTTTTTT | CASSLLGGFIPGELFF
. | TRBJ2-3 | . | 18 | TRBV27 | TGTGCCAGCAGTTTGTACCCCAACCAGGGGCCTGGCACAGATACGCAGTATTTT | CASSLYPNQGPGTDTQYF
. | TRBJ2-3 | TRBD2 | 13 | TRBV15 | TGTGCCACCAGCACGGGAGGCGCAGATACGCAGTATTTT | CATSTGGADTQYF
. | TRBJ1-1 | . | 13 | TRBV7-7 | TGTGCCAGCAGCTTAGAAAGAGACACTGAAGCTTTCTTT | CASSLERDTEAFF
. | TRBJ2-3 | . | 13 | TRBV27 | TGTGCCAGCAGTTTCCTGGCCGCAGATACGCAGTATTTT | CASSFLAADTQYF
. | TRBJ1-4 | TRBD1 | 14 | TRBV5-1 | TGCGCCAGCAACTCGGGACAGCCTAATGAAAAACTGTTTTTT | CASNSGQPNEKLFF
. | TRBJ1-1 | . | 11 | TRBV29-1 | TGCAGCGGGGACTCGAACACTGAAGCTTTCTTT | CSGDSNTEAFF
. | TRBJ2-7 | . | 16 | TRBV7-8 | TGTGCCAGCAGCTCCCCCAGTGGAGGGAAATTCTACGAGCAGTACTTC | CASSSPSGGKFYEQYF
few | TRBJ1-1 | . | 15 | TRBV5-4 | TGTGCCAGCAGCTCCCACCCTACAGTGAACACTGAAGCTTTCTTT | CASSSHPTVNTEAFF
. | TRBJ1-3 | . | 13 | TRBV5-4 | TGTGCCAGCAGCCTGGGACTTGGAAACACCATATATTTT | CASSLGLGNTIYF
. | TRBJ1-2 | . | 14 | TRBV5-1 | TGCGCCAGCAGCCTGGCTCCTGTGGGGGGAGGCTACACCTTC | CASSLAPVGGGYTF
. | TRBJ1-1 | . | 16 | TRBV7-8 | TGTGCCAGCAGCTTATCGCACGTAACAGGGAACACTGAAGCTTTCTTT | CASSLSHVTGNTEAFF
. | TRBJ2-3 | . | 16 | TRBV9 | TGTGCCAGCAGAGCCATCGAAGCAGGGATCCAAGATACGCAGTATTTT | CASRAIEAGIQDTQYF